Below, 26 T cell receptor beta chains from the same sample are listed, as sequenced in a study of TIL therapy for anti-PD-1-resistant metastatic lung cancer. Time point of the sample: pre-treatment sample, taken before nivolumab and TIL therapy. The immunoSEQ assay was v3. TCRdb's copy holds only in-frame clones and misses some; the assay was immunoSEQ multiplex PCR. The sample has about 47,000 clones; approximately 86% are singletons. Here the sequenced sample was blood, taken at baseline. These receptors all come from a person between 30 and 79 years old with non-small cell lung cancer.

This clone was recorded once. For the CDR3, the DNA is TGTGCCAGCAGTTACTCCAGGGCCTCTGGGGCCAACGTCCTGACTTTC. It is translated as CASSYSRASGANVLTF. The chain uses TRBV6-5 and TRBJ2-6; tentatively, D is TRBD1 (5 bases). V lost 0 bases and J lost 0, with 6 bases in between. The length of the CDR3 is 16 residues. CDR1 is MNHEY and CDR2 is SVGAGI in the germline V gene.

CDR3 region: CASSRMTVGDTEAFF. CDR3 DNA: TGTGCCAGCAGCCGAATGACAGTAGGGGACACTGAAGCTTTCTTT. The chain couples TRBV7-9 to TRBJ1-1, with D possibly matching TRBD1 (5 bases). The germline gives CDR1 SEHNR, CDR2 FQNEAQ (reference sequence). V gave up 5 bases and J gave up 3 bases, with 16 bases separating them. The CDR3 is 15 residues long.

The genes are TRBV30 and TRBJ1-5, with TRBD1 matching 9 bases. The CDR3 covers 13 residues. Germline values: CDR1 GTSNPN, CDR2 SVGIG (reference sequence). V shed 2 bases, J shed 11 bases, and the junction held 7 bases outside the gene matches. CDR3 sequence reads: CAWSSGGTGTQHF. CDR3 nucleotide sequence: TGTGCCTGGAGTTCAGGAGGGACAGGGACCCAGCATTTT.

V is TRBV28 and J is TRBJ2-1, with 8 positions matching TRBD2. Germline-derived CDR1 and CDR2 are MDHEN and SYDVKM. Losses at the gene ends were 8 bases for V and 5 bases for J; bases not matched to a gene: 11. The length of the CDR3 is 15 residues. CDR3 nucleotide sequence: TGTGCCAGCGGGCTAACTAGCGGAGCGAACAATGAGCAGTTCTTC. Its protein is CASGLTSGANNEQFF.

The chain is built from TRBV28 and TRBJ2-5; D gene uncertain. Between the trimmed V and J ends, which lost 4 bases and 0 bases, there was a span of 3 bases. CDR3 length: 12 amino acids. Germline assignment: CDR1 MDHEN and CDR2 SYDVKM. CDR3 sequence reads: CASSSNQETQYF. DNA of the CDR3: TGTGCCAGCAGTTCCAACCAAGAGACCCAGTACTTC. Full variable domain (rest looked up from reference TRBV28 and TRBJ2-5): DVKVTQSSRYLVKRTGEKVFLECVQDMDHENMFWYRQDPGLGLRLIYFSYDVKMKEKGDIPEGYSVSREKKERFSLILESASTNQTSMYLCASSSNQETQYFGPGTRLLVL.

J is TRBJ2-7 and V is TRBV28, with no clear D. The CDR3 extends over 13 amino acids. Between the trimmed V and J ends, which lost 6 bases and 2 bases, there was a span of 11 bases. Germline-derived CDR1 and CDR2 are MDHEN and SYDVKM. The CDR3 sequence: CASRGQVTYEQYF. The CDR3 DNA follows: TGTGCCAGCAGAGGCCAGGTGACCTACGAGCAGTACTTC.

The chain recombines TRBV7-3 with TRBJ2-6, with a possible D match to TRBD1 (5 bases). The CDR3 runs 15 residues. CDR1 and CDR2 from the germline V gene are SGHTA and FQGTGA. Trimming cost V 5 bases and J 4 bases, with 12 bases left between them. CDR3 loop: CASSLPDTGANVLTF. The CDR3 DNA reads TGTGCCAGCAGCCTTCCGGACACCGGGGCCAACGTCCTGACTTTC.

V is TRBV3-1 (or the pseudogene TRBV3-2) and J is TRBJ2-7; D is perhaps TRBD2 (6 bases). Germline loops: CDR1 LGHDT, CDR2 YNNKEL (reference sequence). V was trimmed by 0 bases and J by 2 bases, leaving 11 bases between them. CDR3 size: 15 residues. The CDR3 loop reads CASSQDAGSPYEQYF. The CDR3 bases are TGTGCCAGCAGCCAAGACGCGGGGTCCCCCTACGAGCAGTACTTC.

This chain joins TRBV3-1 (or the pseudogene TRBV3-2) and TRBJ2-3; TRBD2 matches 9 bases. CDR1 and CDR2 (germline): LGHDT, YNNKEL (reference sequence). V gave up 4 bases and J gave up 5 bases; unmatched junction bases: 19. The CDR3 consists of 19 residues. The CDR3 region is CASSRQGEGRGGPVDTQYF. For the CDR3, the DNA is TGTGCCAGCAGCCGTCAGGGAGAGGGGCGGGGGGGCCCCGTAGATACGCAGTATTTT.

This chain uses TRBV24-1 with TRBJ1-6; 7 nucleotides align to TRBD1. The CDR3 is 17 amino acids. From germline, CDR1 is KGHDR and CDR2 SFDVKD. With 0 bases clipped from V and 8 bases from J, the junction kept 9 bases outside the gene matches. As DNA, the CDR3 is TGTGCCACCAGTGATTTGTGGGACAGTAAGACAGATTCACCCCTCCACTTT. This sequence encodes CATSDLWDSKTDSPLHF.

This clone appeared a single time. The chain uses TRBV2 and TRBJ2-6; D not resolved. The CDR3 has 18 residues. Germline V gene sequence: CDR1 SNHLY, CDR2 FYNNEI. Trimming cost V 0 bases and J 3 bases, with 15 bases left between them. CDR3 loop: CASSEALKVWGGANVLTF. CDR3 DNA: TGTGCCAGCAGTGAAGCGCTTAAGGTTTGGGGTGGGGCCAACGTCCTGACTTTC.

J is TRBJ2-7 and V is TRBV5-3; D is ambiguous. TRBV5-3 carries the ORF label, with uncertain function. The V end lost 4 bases, the J end lost 4 bases, and 18 bases lay between the germline ends. The CDR3 consists of 15 residues. The CDR3 DNA follows: TGTGCCAGAAGCATATCCTGGACCAGGTGGTACGAGCAGTACTTC. Its protein is CARSISWTRWYEQYF.

This chain connects TRBV3-1 (or the pseudogene TRBV3-2) to TRBJ2-1, with TRBD2 matching 7 bases. The CDR3 is made up of 16 amino acids. The trim removed 4 bases at V and 0 bases at J, leaving 6 bases unmatched. Per germline, CDR1 LGHDT and CDR2 YNNKEL (reference sequence). CDR3 nucleotides: TGTGCCAGCAGCCCGCGGGGAGGGAGCTCCTACAATGAGCAGTTCTTC. Amino acid sequence: CASSPRGGSSYNEQFF.

The J gene is TRBJ2-6, the V gene TRBV7-3; D possibly matches TRBD1 or TRBD2 (5 bases each). V lost 0 bases and J lost 4, with 7 bases in between. CDR3 length: 15 residues. CDR1 and CDR2 from the germline V gene are SGHTA and FQGTGA. This CDR3 is CASSLTGVGANVLTF. The CDR3 DNA follows: TGTGCCAGCAGCTTAACGGGGGTCGGGGCCAACGTCCTGACTTTC.

The chain links TRBV23-1 to TRBJ2-4; D unclear. TRBV23-1 carries the ORF label, with uncertain function. V gave up 0 bases and J gave up 1 base, with 13 bases separating them. The CDR3 has 17 amino acids. In DNA form, the CDR3 reads TGCGCCAGCAGTCAATCGGGCCAACATCGGGCCAAAAACATTCAGTACTTC. Protein: CASSQSGQHRAKNIQYF.

This clone was recorded a few times. V is TRBV7-2 and J is TRBJ2-1; TRBD2 agrees at 12 bases. CDR1 is SGHTA and CDR2 is FQGNSA in the germline V gene. V lost 5 bases and J lost 11; bases outside the gene matches: 7. The CDR3 has 14 amino acids. CDR3 coding DNA: TGTGCCAGCAGCACAGGACTAGCGGGGCGTAAGCAGTTCTTC. This codes for CASSTGLAGRKQFF.

Only one count was recorded for this clone. The chain carries TRBV5-5 and TRBJ1-3; weak D call: TRBD1 (6 bases). This CDR3 contains 15 residues. Germline CDR1 reads SGHKS; CDR2 reads YYEKEE (reference sequence). Trimming pared 4 bases from V and 1 base from J, leaving 12 bases between. CDR3 DNA sequence: TGTGCCAGCAGCGTTGGGACACCTTCTGGAAACACCATATATTTT. Protein: CASSVGTPSGNTIYF.

This clone has only one observation. The chain combines TRBV30 with TRBJ1-3; no definite D call. The CDR3 has 11 residues. CDR1 is GTSNPN, CDR2 SVGIG, per germline (reference sequence). The V end was cut by 4 bases, the J end by 2 bases, with 3 bases between. The CDR3 loop reads CAWTAGNTIYF. CDR3 nucleotide sequence: TGTGCCTGGACCGCTGGAAACACCATATATTTT. The full variable domain, rest sourced from reference TRBV30 and TRBJ1-3, is SQTIHQWPATLVQPVGSPLSLECTVEGTSNPNLYWYRQAAGRGLQLLFYSVGIGQISSEVPQNLSASRPQDRQFILSSKKLLLSDSGFYLCAWTAGNTIYFGEGSWLTVV.

V usage is TRBV7-9 and J usage is TRBJ2-7; D may correspond to TRBD1 or TRBD2 (5 bases each). The germline CDR1 and CDR2 sequences are SEHNR and FQNEAQ (reference sequence). V was pared by 5 bases and J by 2 bases, with 13 bases between. This CDR3 comprises 14 residues. In DNA form, the CDR3 reads TGTGCCAGCAGCCCCCCCACGGGGCCCTACGAGCAGTACTTC. Its protein is CASSPPTGPYEQYF. Supplemented by reference TRBV7-9 and TRBJ2-7, the full variable domain reads DTGVSQNPRHKITKRGQNVTFRCDPISEHNRLYWYRQTLGQGPEFLTYFQNEAQLEKSRLLSDRFSAERPKGSFSTLEIQRTEQGDSAMYLCASSPPTGPYEQYFGPGTRLTVT.

This sequence joins TRBV4-3 and TRBJ2-5; D might be TRBD1 (5 bases). Between the trimmed V and J ends, which lost 0 bases and 5 bases, there was a span of 10 bases. Germline V gives CDR1 LGHNA, CDR2 YSLEER. CDR3 length equals 14 residues. This CDR3 is CASSQDPQGETQYF. CDR3 in DNA: TGCGCCAGCAGCCAAGATCCGCAGGGTGAGACCCAGTACTTC.

The V call is TRBV4-2, the J call TRBJ1-1; D perhaps matches TRBD1 (5 bases). Germline CDR1 and CDR2: LGHNA and YNFKEQ. This CDR3 is 17 amino acids long. V dropped 5 bases and J dropped 2 bases, with 21 bases sitting between them. The CDR3 sequence is CASSNLIGGGINTEAFF. In DNA, the CDR3 is TGTGCCAGCAGCAACCTTATTGGGGGAGGAATAAACACTGAAGCTTTCTTT.

As for this clone: The sample contains more than one DNA sequence encoding this CDR3. The chain recombines TRBV13 with TRBJ2-2, with 13 bases matching TRBD2. The germline V gene has CDR1 PRHDT and CDR2 FYEKMQ (reference sequence). CDR3 length: 18 amino acids. After removal of 0 bases from V and 4 bases from J, the junction contained 5 bases not matched to a gene. The CDR3 here is CASSLGLAGGPVTGELFF. CDR3 coding DNA: TGTGCCAGCAGCTTAGGACTAGCGGGGGGGCCGGTCACCGGGGAGCTGTTTTTT.

This clone has a single count. This chain connects TRBV30 to TRBJ2-4, with TRBD2 as a possible D gene (7 bases). Germline CDR1 is GTSNPN and CDR2 is SVGIG (reference sequence). Trimming took 5 bases from V and 4 from J, leaving 15 bases between them. This CDR3 is 14 amino acids long. The CDR3 reads CAWLEGGGKNIQYF. The DNA of the CDR3 is TGTGCCTGGCTCGAAGGGGGGGGGAAAAACATTCAGTACTTC.

As concerns this clone: The identical CDR3 is also encoded by other nucleotide sequences in the sample. This chain joins TRBV2 and TRBJ2-3; 8 nucleotides match TRBD2. The CDR3 consists of 14 residues. V gave up 7 bases and J gave up 0 bases; unmatched junction bases: 3. Germline lookup yields CDR1 SNHLY and CDR2 FYNNEI. Written as DNA, the CDR3 is TGTGCCAGCACCCGGGGGGGGAGCACAGATACGCAGTATTTT. Protein sequence: CASTRGGSTDTQYF. The complete variable domain, with remaining parts taken from reference TRBV2 and TRBJ2-3, reads EPEVTQTPSHQVTQMGQEVILRCVPISNHLYFYWYRQILGQKVEFLVSFYNNEISEKSEIFDDQFSVERPDGSNFTLKIRSTKLEDSAMYFCASTRGGSTDTQYFGPGTRLTVL.

The genes are TRBV9 and TRBJ2-2; D is perhaps TRBD1 (5 bases). Trimming took off 4 bases at V and 4 bases at J, with 14 bases between the two ends. This CDR3 is built from 15 residues. Germline V gives CDR1 SGDLS, CDR2 YYNGEE. CDR3 DNA: TGTGCCAGCAGCCTCACGACAGAACCCACCGGGGAGCTGTTTTTT. Its protein product is CASSLTTEPTGELFF.

The rearrangement links TRBV30 to TRBJ2-1; 7 bases align to TRBD2. The J segment lost 9 bases and the V segment lost 3 bases, leaving 8 bases of the junction unmatched. Germline lookup yields CDR1 GTSNPN and CDR2 SVGIG (reference sequence). The CDR3 extends over 13 amino acids. The CDR3: CAWSHPGGFEQFF. The CDR3 region has the DNA TGTGCCTGGAGCCACCCCGGGGGGTTTGAGCAGTTCTTC.